Presented here are 3 T cell receptor beta chains from one specimen sequenced in a study of sequential checkpoint blockade in melanoma. Treatment reported: randomized to nivolumab then ipilimumab (arm A) or the reverse (arm B). Generated by immunoSEQ multiplex PCR, the TCRdb table keeps only in-frame clones and is missing some. The sample has about 1,600 clones; 24% are singletons. The source material was tumor tissue (inferred from file names), sampled from a patient given nivolumab and ipilimumab in sequence. The receptor source for this set is a human donor with melanoma.

This clone rates as medium-sized. V gene TRBV11-3 combines with J gene TRBJ2-5; the D gene could be TRBD1 or TRBD2 (6 bases each). V was cut by 5 bases and J by 5 bases, with 15 bases left in between. The CDR3 totals 14 residues. Germline V gene lookup returns CDR1 SGHNT and CDR2 YENEEA. CDR3 residues: CASSQGGIGETQYF. CDR3 sequence (DNA): TGTGCCAGCAGCCAAGGGGGGATTGGGGAGACCCAGTACTTC.

In this sample, this clone turned up a few times. One end of the junction varies from germline; a read error may be responsible. The CDR3 reads CASSQYIMTSGGAEAIF. DNA of the CDR3: TGTGCCAGCAGCCAATATATTATGACTAGCGGGGGGGCCGAGGCGATCTTC. The chain employs TRBV9 and TRBJ2-1; the match to TRBD2 covers 14 bases. The CDR3 totals 17 residues. The V gene's germline CDR1 is SGDLS and CDR2 YYNGEE.

This clone was observed a single time. The chain combines TRBV5-1 with TRBJ2-3; D may be TRBD1 or TRBD2 (5 bases each). Germline assignment: CDR1 SGHRS and CDR2 YFSETQ. The CDR3 length is 15 residues. V shed 0 bases and J shed 4 bases, with 12 bases lying between them. This CDR3 is CASSLAKGSADTQYF. The CDR3 nucleotides read TGCGCCAGCAGCTTGGCCAAGGGGAGCGCAGATACGCAGTATTTT.